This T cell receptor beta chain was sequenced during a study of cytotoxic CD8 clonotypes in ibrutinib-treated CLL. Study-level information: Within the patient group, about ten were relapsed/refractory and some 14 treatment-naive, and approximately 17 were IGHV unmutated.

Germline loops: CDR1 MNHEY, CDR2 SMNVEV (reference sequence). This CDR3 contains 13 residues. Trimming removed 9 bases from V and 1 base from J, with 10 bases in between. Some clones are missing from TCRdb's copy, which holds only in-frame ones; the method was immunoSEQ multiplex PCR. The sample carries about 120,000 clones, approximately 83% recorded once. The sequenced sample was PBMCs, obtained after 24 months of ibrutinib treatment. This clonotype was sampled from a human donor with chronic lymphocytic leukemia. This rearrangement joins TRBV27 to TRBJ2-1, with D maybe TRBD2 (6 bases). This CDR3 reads CASRRDSYNEQFF. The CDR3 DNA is TGTGCCAGTCGGCGGGATTCCTACAATGAGCAGTTCTTC.